The next 20 T cell receptor beta chains were all read from a single sample in a study of molecular identifiers for immune sequencing clone quantification. TCRdb re-called the PCR reads through MiXCR, storing one row per CDR3 protein. The sample includes tens of thousands of distinct CDR3 sequences, about a sixth of them seen just once. Source material: naive CD8+ T cells from blood, with Jurkat cell RNA spiked in. Subset described: FACS-sorted CD8+CD4-CCR7+CD45RA+ naive T cells. The source is a human donor in good health. Some libraries in this study had Jurkat cell RNA spiked in.

This clonotype was recorded at least ten times. The chain joins TRBV13 to TRBJ2-3, with TRBD2 matching 13 bases. This CDR3 is built from 19 residues. The V gene end was trimmed by 4 bases and the J gene end by 0 bases; junction bases not matched to a gene: 10. Germline V gene data show CDR1 as PRHDT and CDR2 as FYEKMQ (reference sequence). CDR3 bases: TGTGCCAGCAGCTCCCGGACTAGCGGGAGCGAACGTAGCACAGATACGCAGTATTTT. Translating gives CASSSRTSGSERSTDTQYF. The full variable domain, rest sourced from reference TRBV13 and TRBJ2-3, is AAGVIQSPRHLIKEKRETATLKCYPIPRHDTVYWYQQGPGQDPQFLISFYEKMQSDKGSIPDRFSAQQFSDYHSELNMSSLELGDSALYFCASSSRTSGSERSTDTQYFGPGTRLTVL.

The chain uses TRBV4-1 and TRBJ2-2; unclear D gene. Germline CDR1 is MGHRA and CDR2 is YSYEKL. V was cut by 3 bases and J by 8 bases, with 4 bases left in between. This CDR3 region has 11 residues. The CDR3 spells CASSHGGELFF. The CDR3 nucleotides read TGCGCCAGCAGCCACGGTGGGGAGCTGTTTTTT.

This clonotype was seen many times. The chain carries TRBV7-8 and TRBJ2-7; TRBD2 is a possible D gene (6 bases). With 2 bases removed from V and 2 bases from J, the gap between germline ends came to 16 bases. The CDR3 covers 16 residues. CDR1 is SGHVS and CDR2 is FQNEAQ in the germline V gene. The CDR3 sequence is CASSLTAGLQTYEQYF. CDR3 coding DNA: TGTGCCAGCAGCTTAACTGCGGGACTCCAGACCTACGAGCAGTACTTC.

This clonotype is medium-sized (0.01 to 0.1%) within its sample. Sequence at one end of the junction differs from germline and may be a read error. J is TRBJ2-3 and V is TRBV20-1; D may be TRBD1 (5 bases). This CDR3 region has 13 residues. In germline, CDR1 is DFQATT, CDR2 SNEGSKA (reference sequence). CDR3 sequence reads: CRIQVPNTDTQYF. The CDR3 region has the DNA TGTCGGATACAGGTCCCGAACACAGATACGCAGTATTTT.

In this sample, this clonotype turned up many times. The rearrangement uses TRBV7-8 and TRBJ2-5; tentatively, D is TRBD1 (5 bases). The CDR3 runs to 17 residues. Trimming pared 1 base from V and 1 base from J, leaving 16 bases between. Germline-derived CDR1 and CDR2 are SGHVS and FQNEAQ. CDR3 sequence (DNA): TGTGCCAGCAGCTTAGAGGCATGGGGCGGAATCCAAGAGACCCAGTACTTC. It translates to CASSLEAWGGIQETQYF.

Details on this clonotype: This could be a read error, since a much larger clone is one nucleotide away. The chain combines TRBV25-1 with TRBJ2-6, with a possible D match to TRBD2 (6 bases). This CDR3 spans 14 amino acids. CDR1 is MGHDK and CDR2 is SYGVNS in the germline V gene. Trimming removed 7 bases at V and 0 bases at J, with 7 bases between. In nucleotides, the CDR3 is TGTGCCAGCACCGGGGGCTCTGGGGCCAACGTCCTGACTTTC. It encodes CASTGGSGANVLTF.

This clonotype has only one observation. This may be a read error: a much more frequent sequence differs by one nucleotide. J is TRBJ2-7 and V is TRBV29-1; no firm D call. The CDR3 loop spans 10 amino acids. Germline CDR1 SQVTM, CDR2 ANQGSEA. CDR3 DNA: TGCAGCGTGACGATAGACGAGCGGTACTTC. Protein: CSVTIDERYF.

The chain carries TRBV12-3 or TRBV12-4 and TRBJ2-3; D remains unclear. The CDR3 spans 15 residues. V lost 7 bases and J lost 4, with 18 bases in between. The CDR3 loop reads CASTLKARVADTQYF. The DNA of the CDR3 is TGTGCCAGCACCCTCAAAGCGAGAGTAGCAGATACGCAGTATTTT.

Remarks on this clonotype: A clone one base away is much larger, so this may be a read error. The gene calls are TRBV12-3 or TRBV12-4 and TRBJ2-7; D unclear. CDR3 length: 15 residues. CDR3 bases: TGTGCCGGCAGTTTCATTGGACCCAGATCCTACGAGCAGTACTTC. It translates to CAGSFIGPRSYEQYF.

V is TRBV2 and J is TRBJ1-5; no reliable D call. The V gene lost 4 bases and the J gene lost 3 bases, with 16 bases spanning the gap. This CDR3 is built from 16 residues. The germline V gene encodes CDR1 SNHLY and CDR2 FYNNEI. CDR3 sequence reads: CASSGSSGTANQPQHF. Here the CDR3 DNA reads TGTGCCAGCAGTGGTTCGTCTGGCACCGCCAATCAGCCCCAGCATTTT.

This clonotype showed up many times. CDR3 DNA sequence: TGTGCCAGCAGCTTAGTAGGGACAGGGTACTCCTACAATGAGCAGTTCTTC. This gives the protein CASSLVGTGYSYNEQFF. The chain links TRBV7-8 to TRBJ2-1, with TRBD1 matching 9 bases. The CDR3 runs 17 residues. Trimming at V came to 1 base and at J to 0 bases, leaving 4 bases not matched to a gene. CDR1 is SGHVS, CDR2 FQNEAQ, per germline.

This clonotype was found many times. The genes are TRBV29-1 and TRBJ2-7, with 7 bases aligning to TRBD1. Germline lookup yields CDR1 SQVTM and CDR2 ANQGSEA. The CDR3 has 12 amino acids. J was trimmed by 2 bases and V by 5 bases; bases with no gene match: 3. CDR3 protein: CSVMTGTYEQYF. CDR3 DNA: TGCAGCGTTATGACAGGGACCTACGAGCAGTACTTC.

This clonotype was seen a handful of times. This chain connects TRBV12-5 to TRBJ2-5; D not certain. Germline assignment: CDR1 LGHNT and CDR2 FRNRAP. The CDR3 has 16 amino acids. Trimming stripped 4 bases from V and 4 bases from J, with 19 bases between. The CDR3 region is CASGSPGSRVAETQYF. The DNA for the CDR3 is TGTGCTAGTGGTTCTCCCGGGTCAAGAGTTGCAGAGACCCAGTACTTC.

This clonotype was seen at least ten times. The chain couples TRBV24-1 to TRBJ2-1, with TRBD2 matching over 12 bases. Per germline, CDR1 KGHDR and CDR2 SFDVKD. The V gene end was trimmed by 6 bases and the J gene end by 6 bases; junction bases not matched to a gene: 2. This CDR3 has 14 residues. The CDR3 nucleotides are TGTGCCACCAGTCGGACTAGCGGGATCAATGAGCAGTTCTTC. It yields the protein CATSRTSGINEQFF.

This clonotype has at least ten counts. As DNA, the CDR3 is TGTGCCAGCAGTTGGGGACAGACTAATGAAAAACTGTTTTTT. Translating it yields CASSWGQTNEKLFF. The chain links TRBV12-3 or TRBV12-4 to TRBJ1-4; TRBD1 matches 7 bases. J gave up 2 bases and V 4 bases, and 1 base lay outside the gene matches. CDR3 length: 14 residues.

Ten or more counts support this clonotype. The rearrangement links TRBV4-1 to TRBJ2-7; 7 positions match TRBD1. J was trimmed by 2 bases and V by 0 bases; bases with no gene match: 4. Germline V CDR1 and CDR2: MGHRA, YSYEKL. The CDR3 runs 15 residues. CDR3 nucleotides: TGCGCCAGCAGCCAAGAAAGGGGGCCTGCCTACGAGCAGTACTTC. This sequence encodes CASSQERGPAYEQYF.

A few counts support this clonotype. The genes are TRBV4-2 and TRBJ2-7; TRBD2 matches at 13 bases. The trim removed 0 bases at V and 0 bases at J, leaving 2 bases unmatched. The CDR3 extends over 17 amino acids. Germline V gene sequence: CDR1 LGHNA, CDR2 YNFKEQ. The chain's CDR3 is CASSQDGTSGNSYEQYF. The CDR3 bases are TGTGCCAGCAGCCAAGATGGGACTAGCGGGAACTCCTACGAGCAGTACTTC.

In this sample, this clonotype turned up many times. The chain has TRBV4-3 and TRBJ1-1; tentative D call: TRBD1 (5 bases). The CDR3 totals 17 residues. CDR1 is LGHNA and CDR2 is YSLEER in the germline V gene. Trimming took off 0 bases at V and 7 bases at J, with 21 bases between the two ends. CDR3 loop: CASSQDWAGSGRNEAFF. CDR3 bases: TGCGCCAGCAGCCAAGATTGGGCAGGGTCCGGAAGGAATGAAGCTTTCTTT.

The chain joins TRBV19 to TRBJ1-2, with D perhaps matching TRBD1 (5 bases). CDR3 length: 13 amino acids. Trimming shortened V by 5 bases and J by 6 bases, and 13 bases separated the two germline ends. CDR1 and CDR2 from the germline V gene are LNHDA and SQIVND (reference sequence). In DNA, the CDR3 is TGTGCCAGTAGTTCATCAGGGAACCATGGCTACACCTTC. Amino acids: CASSSSGNHGYTF.

This clonotype was picked up many times. The chain combines TRBV6-6 with TRBJ1-1, with TRBD1 matching 10 bases. Germline V gene data show CDR1 as MNHNY and CDR2 as SVGAGI (reference sequence). V trimming: 6 bases; J trimming: 3 bases; junction bases outside the gene matches: 19. The CDR3 has 19 residues. CDR3 loop: CASRNTLLGTGVSYTEAFF. The CDR3 DNA reads as TGTGCCAGCAGAAACACACTCCTAGGGACAGGGGTATCGTACACTGAAGCTTTCTTT.